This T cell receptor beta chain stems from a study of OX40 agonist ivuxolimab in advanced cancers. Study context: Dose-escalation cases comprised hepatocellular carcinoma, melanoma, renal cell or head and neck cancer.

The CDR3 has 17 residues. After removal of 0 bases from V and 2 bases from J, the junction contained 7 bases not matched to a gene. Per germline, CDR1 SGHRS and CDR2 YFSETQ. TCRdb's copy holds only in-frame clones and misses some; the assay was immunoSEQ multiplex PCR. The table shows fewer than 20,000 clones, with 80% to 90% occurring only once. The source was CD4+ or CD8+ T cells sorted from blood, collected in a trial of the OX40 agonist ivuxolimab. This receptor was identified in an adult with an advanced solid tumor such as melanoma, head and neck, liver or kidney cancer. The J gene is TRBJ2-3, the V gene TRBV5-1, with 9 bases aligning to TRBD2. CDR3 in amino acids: CASSLESSGTFTDTQYF. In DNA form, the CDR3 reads TGCGCCAGCAGCTTGGAGTCTAGCGGGACATTCACAGATACGCAGTATTTT.